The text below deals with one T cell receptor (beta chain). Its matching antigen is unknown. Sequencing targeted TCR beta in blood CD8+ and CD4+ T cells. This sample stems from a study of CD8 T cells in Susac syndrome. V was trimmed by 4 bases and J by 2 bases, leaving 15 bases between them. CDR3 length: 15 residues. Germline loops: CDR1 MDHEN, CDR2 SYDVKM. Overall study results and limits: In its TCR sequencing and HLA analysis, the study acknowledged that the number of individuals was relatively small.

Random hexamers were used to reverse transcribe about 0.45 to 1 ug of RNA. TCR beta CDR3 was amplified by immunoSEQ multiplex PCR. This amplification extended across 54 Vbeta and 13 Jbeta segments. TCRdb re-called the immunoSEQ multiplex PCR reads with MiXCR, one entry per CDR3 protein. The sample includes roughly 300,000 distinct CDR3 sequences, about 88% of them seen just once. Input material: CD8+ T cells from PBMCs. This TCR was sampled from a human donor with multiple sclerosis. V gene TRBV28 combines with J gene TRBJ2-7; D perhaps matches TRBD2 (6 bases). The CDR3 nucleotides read TGTGCCAGCAGTTCACCGGCGGGGCATACCTACGAGCAGTACTTC. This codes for CASSSPAGHTYEQYF.